Following are 5 T cell receptor beta chains from one sample sequenced in a study of cytomegalovirus exposure and HLA in healthy donors. The PCR used 60 Vbeta and 13 Jbeta primers. Generated by immunoSEQ multiplex PCR, the TCRdb table keeps only in-frame clones and is missing some. Among about 130,000 clones, around 80% were seen once, and the ten largest hold 0.95% to 1.5%. Sequencing was performed on PBMCs. The receptor source for this set is a female donor in good health and CMV-seronegative.

V and J are TRBV5-6 and TRBJ1-1, with 8 bases identical to TRBD1. Germline trimming cut 7 bases from V and 0 bases from J; bases unmatched to any gene: 8. Germline CDR1 is SGHDT and CDR2 is YYEEEE. The CDR3 totals 15 residues. The CDR3 protein is CASGRDRGLNTEAFF. The CDR3 region has the DNA TGTGCCAGCGGGCGAGACAGGGGCTTGAACACTGAAGCTTTCTTT. Combining the CDR3 with reference TRBV5-6 and TRBJ1-1 gives the whole variable domain DAGVTQSPTHLIKTRGQQVTLRCSPKSGHDTVSWYQQALGQGPQFIFQYYEEEERQRGNFPDRFSGHQFPNYSSELNVNALLLGDSALYLCASGRDRGLNTEAFFGQGTRLTVV.

The chain recombines TRBV6-5 with TRBJ2-7; 10 positions agree with TRBD1. Germline V gene lookup returns CDR1 MNHEY and CDR2 SVGAGI. The ends lost 6 bases at V and 0 bases at J; junction bases unmatched: 5. This CDR3 comprises 15 residues. CDR3 bases: TGTGCCAGCAGAAAGGGGACAGGGGACTCCTACGAGCAGTACTTC. Its translation is CASRKGTGDSYEQYF.

The chain uses TRBV6-5 and TRBJ1-1; 7 nucleotides match TRBD1. Germline assignment: CDR1 MNHEY and CDR2 SVGAGI. The J segment lost 4 bases and the V segment lost 10 bases, leaving 12 bases of the junction unmatched. CDR3 length equals 14 residues. CDR3 loop: CATEPRTGATEAFF. The CDR3 DNA reads as TGTGCCACTGAACCCAGAACAGGGGCCACTGAAGCTTTCTTT.

This chain connects TRBV5-1 to TRBJ1-2, with 8 bases identical to TRBD1. This CDR3 has 14 amino acids. Germline V gene sequence: CDR1 SGHRS, CDR2 YFSETQ. After removal of 0 bases from V and 4 bases from J, the junction contained 2 bases not matched to a gene. The CDR3 DNA reads as TGCGCCAGCAGCTTGGAACAGGGGGGCTATGGCTACACCTTC. It encodes CASSLEQGGYGYTF.

This clone was detected only once. This chain uses TRBV27 with TRBJ1-1, with TRBD1 matching 7 bases. V gave up 5 bases and J gave up 3 bases; unmatched junction bases: 9. Germline lookup yields CDR1 MNHEY and CDR2 SMNVEV (reference sequence). This CDR3 region has 15 residues. DNA for the CDR3: TGTGCCAGCAGTCATATCTACGGACAGGACACTGAAGCTTTCTTT. The encoded protein is CASSHIYGQDTEAFF.